This is a list of T cell receptor beta chains from one sample in a study of Graves' ophthalmopathy and Graves' hyperthyroidism. In TCRdb, the multiplex PCR reads were re-called with MiXCR into one record per CDR3 protein. The data contain about 550,000 distinct CDR3 sequences, under 45% of them singletons. The sample taken for sequencing was peripheral blood or thyroid tissue (not recorded which). These receptors originate from an adult man with Graves' hyperthyroidism. Both conserved end residues are part of each CDR3. A D gene is named only where the DNA matches it firmly. Some rows mark clone size as missing; the rest say once, few, many or name a class of expanded clone.

v_call,cdr3_length,j_call,clone_size,d_call,cdr3_nt,cdr3_aa
TRBV7-6,14,TRBJ2-5,.,.,TGTGCCAGCAGCTCCCCAGGGATTGTGGAGACCCAGTACTTC,CASSSPGIVETQYF
TRBV24-1,14,TRBJ2-1,.,TRBD1,TGTGCCACCAGTGGGACAGGGGGATACAATGAGCAGTTCTTC,CATSGTGGYNEQFF
TRBV9,15,TRBJ1-3,many,.,TGTGCCAGCAGCGTAGCCCCGGTTCCTGGAAACACCATATATTTT,CASSVAPVPGNTIYF
TRBV6-6,16,TRBJ2-2,many,TRBD1,TGTGCCAGCATCCGACAGGGTGGACTGCACACCGGGGAGCTGTTTTTT,CASIRQGGLHTGELFF
TRBV30,13,TRBJ2-5,few,.,TGTGCCTGGAGTGTTACAGGGCAAGAGACCCAGTACTTC,CAWSVTGQETQYF
TRBV14,19,TRBJ2-7,.,.,TGTGCCAGCAGCCAAGATTTCAGGGCGGGCGATCCGAGCTCCTACGAGCAGTACTTC,CASSQDFRAGDPSSYEQYF
TRBV29-1,15,TRBJ2-7,.,TRBD1,TGCAGCGTTGAAACCGACAGGGCGCTAGACTACGAGCAGTACTTC,CSVETDRALDYEQYF
TRBV6-5,16,TRBJ2-7,few,TRBD2,TGTGCCAGCAGATCCGCCGGGACTAGCGGAAGCTACGAGCAGTACTTC,CASRSAGTSGSYEQYF
TRBV12-3/TRBV12-4,17,TRBJ2-2,.,TRBD1,TGTGCCACCAACACCAATACAGGGGGCGGTGGGATGGGGAAGCTGTTTTTT,CATNTNTGGGGMGKLFF
TRBV7-9,16,TRBJ1-3,few,TRBD1,TGTGCCAGCAGCTTCGGACAGGGGGCTCCTGGAAACACCATATATTTT,CASSFGQGAPGNTIYF
TRBV2,12,TRBJ1-2,.,TRBD1,TGTGCCAGCTGGACAGGGGTTAATGGCTACACCTTC,CASWTGVNGYTF
TRBV7-8,14,TRBJ1-5,many,.,TGTGCCAGCAGCTTAGCAGGGACCAATCAGCCCCAGCATTTT,CASSLAGTNQPQHF
TRBV24-1,16,TRBJ2-5,.,.,TGTGCCACCAGTAGTATAGGCAGGAGAATACAAGAGACCCAGTGCTTC,CATSSIGRRIQETQCF
TRBV29-1,13,TRBJ2-7,many,TRBD2,TGCAGCGCCGCCGGGACTAGCGGTACGGAGCAGTACTTC,CSAAGTSGTEQYF
TRBV7-2,16,TRBJ1-2,.,TRBD1,TGTGCCAGCAGCTTAGCGAGAGGGGGCGCTTACTATGGCTACACCTTC,CASSLARGGAYYGYTF
TRBV6-5,13,TRBJ1-6,few,.,TGTGCCAGCAGTTACCTTCAGAATTCACCCCTCCACTTT,CASSYLQNSPLHF
TRBV20-1,13,TRBJ2-5,many,TRBD2,TGCAGTGCCCCGACTAGCGGGACGGAGACCCAGTACTTC,CSAPTSGTETQYF
TRBV6-4,18,TRBJ2-7,.,TRBD2,TGTGCCAGCAGTGACATTTATCCTCCGGGAGGTCATGGGAACGAGCAGTACTTC,CASSDIYPPGGHGNEQYF
TRBV10-3,14,TRBJ2-7,many,TRBD2,TGTGCCATCAGTGAGAAGCGGGGTGCCTACGAGCAGTACTTC,CAISEKRGAYEQYF
TRBV7-8,14,TRBJ1-5,.,.,TGTGCCAGCAGCCCGGGAAATAGCAATCAGCCCCAGCATTTT,CASSPGNSNQPQHF
TRBV3-1,16,TRBJ2-7,few,TRBD1,TGTGCCAGCAGCCCAGCCAACAGGGGGACCTCCTACGAGCAGTACTTC,CASSPANRGTSYEQYF
TRBV6-5,15,TRBJ1-1,many,.,TGTGCCAGCAGCCTCTTCAGGGGAGGGTTCACTGAAGCTTTCTTT,CASSLFRGGFTEAFF
TRBV20-1,17,TRBJ1-4,many,.,TGCAGTGCGCACCAGAGAGTAGAGGGATTTTTTAATGAAAAACTGTTTTTT,CSAHQRVEGFFNEKLFF
TRBV7-9,15,TRBJ2-7,.,.,TGTGCCAGCAGCCGAGATTTTCGAACGGGATGGGAGCAGTACTTC,CASSRDFRTGWEQYF
TRBV20-1,13,TRBJ1-6,many,TRBD1,TGCAGTGCGGAGGGACAGGGTTTTTCACCCCTCCACTTT,CSAEGQGFSPLHF
TRBV5-1,16,TRBJ2-3,.,TRBD2,TGCGCCAGCAGCATTGGACTAGCGGGAGCTCGAGATACGCAGTATTTT,CASSIGLAGARDTQYF
TRBV11-3,15,TRBJ2-7,.,TRBD2,TGTGCCAGCAGTGAACCGGGGGGGGGGTTATACGAGCAGTACTTC,CASSEPGGGLYEQYF
TRBV20-1,14,TRBJ1-5,many,.,TGCAGTGCTAGACTTCTAGGCCCCAATCAGCCCCAGCATTTT,CSARLLGPNQPQHF
TRBV7-9,14,TRBJ2-2,.,.,TGTGCCAGCAGCTTTTGGCAGAGCACCGGGGAGCTGTTTTTT,CASSFWQSTGELFF
TRBV12-3/TRBV12-4,13,TRBJ1-1,many,.,TGTGCCAGCAGCCTAAGCCAGGACACTGAAGCTTTCTTT,CASSLSQDTEAFF
TRBV20-1,15,TRBJ1-5,few,TRBD1,TGCAGTGCTAGAAGGAGGACAGGGCGCAATCAGCCCCAGCATTTT,CSARRRTGRNQPQHF
TRBV12-3/TRBV12-4,12,TRBJ1-2,many,.,TGTGCCAGCAGTTCCAGGGAATTTGGCTACACCTTC,CASSSREFGYTF
TRBV7-9,15,TRBJ2-2,many,.,TGTGCCAGCAGCTTCTTCGGGAAGAACACCGGGGAGCTGTTTTTT,CASSFFGKNTGELFF
TRBV5-4,15,TRBJ1-6,many,.,TGTGCCAGCAGTCCATCGGGTCTCTATAATTCACCCCTCCACTTT,CASSPSGLYNSPLHF
TRBV7-2,12,TRBJ2-3,.,.,TGTGCCAGCAGCTTGGACTCGTGGAGGTCGGATTTT,CASSLDSWRSDF
TRBV10-2,14,TRBJ1-5,.,TRBD1,TGCGCTAGCCACCGACAGGGGACCAATCAGCCCCAGCATTTT,CASHRQGTNQPQHF
TRBV7-9,12,TRBJ2-5,.,.,TGTGCCAGCAGCCGGTCGAATGAGACCCAGTACTTC,CASSRSNETQYF
TRBV12-3/TRBV12-4,14,TRBJ1-1,.,TRBD1,TGTGCCAGCAGGCTGACAGGGATCAACACTGAAGCTTTCTTT,CASRLTGINTEAFF
TRBV27,14,TRBJ2-5,many,.,TGTGCCAGCGGGTTCAGACAGGCTCAAGAGACCCAGTACTTC,CASGFRQAQETQYF
TRBV20-1,13,TRBJ1-1,once,TRBD1,TGCAGTGCTATCAAACAGGGGATTCCCGAAGCTTCCTTT,CSAIKQGIPEASF
TRBV13,12,TRBJ1-1,many,.,TGTGCCAGCAGCTTAGGATCTGGGGAAGCTTTCTTT,CASSLGSGEAFF
TRBV2,13,TRBJ1-2,many,.,TGTGCCAGCAGTGAAATATATTCCTATGGCTACACCTTC,CASSEIYSYGYTF
TRBV19,13,TRBJ1-1,many,.,TGTGCCAGTAGGCGACGGCCGAACACTGAAGCTTTCTTT,CASRRRPNTEAFF
TRBV6-1,14,TRBJ1-5,many,.,TGTGCCAGCAGTGATTTAGGGTCCGTACAGCCCCAGCATTTT,CASSDLGSVQPQHF